These T cell receptor beta chains were read from a single sample in a study. MiXCR, run by TCRdb on the 5' RACE reads, gives a single entry per CDR3 protein. The repertoire holds about 40,000 distinct CDR3 sequences, around 20% seen once, with around 4% in the top ten. The source material was Tregs sorted from blood. The source of these receptors is a female donor with breast cancer. CDR3s include the opening cysteine and the closing phenylalanine or tryptophan. The D gene is left open where the match is weak. Where a row states a size, it is once, few, many or the class of an expanded clone; other rows omit it.

TRBJ1-6,16,-,TRBV10-2,many,TGCGCCAGCAGTGAGTCGATTTGGGACGATAATTCACCCCTCCACTTT,CASSESIWDDNSPLHF
TRBJ2-3,16,TRBD2,TRBV5-1,few,TGCGCCAGCAGCCCTCGGACTAGCGGGAGGACCGATACGCAGTATTTT,CASSPRTSGRTDTQYF
TRBJ2-3,19,TRBD2,TRBV9,few,TGTGCCAGCAGCGGAAGGACTAGCGGGAGGGCCTATCGCACAGATACGCAGTATTTT,CASSGRTSGRAYRTDTQYF
TRBJ2-6,19,-,TRBV4-1,-,TGCGCCAGCAGCCAAGACGGGGTAGGGGTAGCTTCTGGGGCCAACGTCCTGACTTTC,CASSQDGVGVASGANVLTF
TRBJ2-1,13,-,TRBV7-8,few,TGTGCCAGCAGCTTAGAGGCCGGAGGTGAGCAGTTCTTC,CASSLEAGGEQFF
TRBJ2-1,12,-,TRBV6-4,few,TGTGCCAGCAGTGGGTTAGGCAATGAGCAGTTCTTC,CASSGLGNEQFF
TRBJ2-7,11,-,TRBV28,many,TGTGCCAGCAGCTTGACCTACGAGCAGTACTTC,CASSLTYEQYF
TRBJ1-2,17,-,TRBV20-1,many,TGCAGTGCTAGAATCACGAGTTGGGGCGCAGCTGGGAACGGCTACACCTTC,CSARITSWGAAGNGYTF
TRBJ1-2,15,-,TRBV5-5,few,TGTGCCAGCAGCTTGGATCAGGGGCCTAACTATGGCTACACCTTC,CASSLDQGPNYGYTF
TRBJ1-1,18,-,TRBV4-1,few,TGCGCCAGCAGCCAGTCTATTCGTACGGGCGGCACTGGCGCTGAAGCTTTCTTT,CASSQSIRTGGTGAEAFF